Listed below are T cell receptor beta chains from one sample, sequenced in a study of PD-L1 blockade in urothelial cancer. Method: immunoSEQ multiplex PCR; TCRdb's copy keeps in-frame clones and lacks some. The table records tens of thousands of clones, 70% to 90% of them present only once. Sequenced here: PBMCs, sampled around atezolizumab (anti-PD-L1) treatment. The receptor source for this set is a man aged 60 to 69 with urothelial cancer. CDR3s include the opening cysteine and the closing phenylalanine or tryptophan. The order of the fields is V gene, clone size, D gene, J gene, CDR3 DNA, CDR3 protein. The D gene is left open where the match is weak. Expanded clones are given a class, and other clones once, few, many or no size at all.

>TRBV7-3|NA|TRBD1|TRBJ2-2
TGTGCCAGCAGCCCCCGACAGGGTCACACCGGGGAGCTGTTTTTT
CASSPRQGHTGELFF
>TRBV11-3|NA|TRBD2|TRBJ2-5
TGTGCCAGCAGCGCCTCACCGGTGCCCGGGGAGGGCGAAGGGGAGACCCAGTACTTC
CASSASPVPGEGEGETQYF
>TRBV11-3|NA|TRBD1|TRBJ2-5
TGTGCCAGCAGCTTACGGGACAGGGGTGAGACCCAGTACTTC
CASSLRDRGETQYF
>TRBV19|NA|NA|TRBJ2-5
TGTGCCAGTAGTAGCCGTACATGGTCCCAAGAGACCCAGTACTTC
CASSSRTWSQETQYF
>TRBV4-1|NA|TRBD1|TRBJ1-4
TGCGCCAGCAGCCAGGACAGGGGTGAAAAACTGTTTTTT
CASSQDRGEKLFF
>TRBV5-1|NA|TRBD1|TRBJ2-3
TGCGCCAGCAGCTTGGGAGGGACAGCGGCATCCCCGACAGATACGCAGTATTTT
CASSLGGTAASPTDTQYF
>TRBV25-1|NA|TRBD1|TRBJ1-2
TGTGCCAGCAGTAGCGACAGGGGGCCCTATGGCTACACCTTC
CASSSDRGPYGYTF
>TRBV5-1|few|NA|TRBJ1-3
TGCGCCAGCAGCTTGGCCCCCCAAAACACCATATATTTT
CASSLAPQNTIYF
>TRBV5-5|NA|NA|TRBJ1-1
TGTGCCAGCAGAGGGGTGGCGGGGACTGAAGCTTTCTTT
CASRGVAGTEAFF
>TRBV5-4|NA|TRBD1|TRBJ1-2
TGTGCCAGCAGCGCTCAGGGGGGACTGTATGGCTACACCTTC
CASSAQGGLYGYTF
>TRBV30|NA|NA|TRBJ1-5
TGTGCCTGGACAAACGGGGGGGAGGGTCAGCCCCAGCATTTT
CAWTNGGEGQPQHF
>TRBV2|NA|TRBD1|TRBJ1-1
TGTGCCAGCAGGCAACGGACAGGGAACACTGAAGCTTTCTTT
CASRQRTGNTEAFF
>TRBV19|once|TRBD1|TRBJ1-5
TGTGCCAGTAGTATACAGGGACAGGGGGTGGGTCAGCCCCAGCATTTT
CASSIQGQGVGQPQHF
>TRBV5-4|NA|NA|TRBJ1-2
TGTGCCAGCACCTCAGGGCGGACATCAAACTATGGCTACACCTTC
CASTSGRTSNYGYTF
>TRBV6-5|NA|NA|TRBJ1-2
TGTGCCAGCAGTTACACAATAGGGGGGGGCGACTATGGCTACACCTTC
CASSYTIGGGDYGYTF
>TRBV28|NA|NA|TRBJ1-1
TGTGCCAGCACCTTACAAGCGGGAAGGACTGAAGCTTTCTTT
CASTLQAGRTEAFF
>TRBV27|NA|NA|TRBJ2-1
TGTGCCAGCAGTTTGCAGTACTACAATGAGCAGTTCTTC
CASSLQYYNEQFF
>TRBV27|NA|TRBD1|TRBJ1-1
TGTGCCAGCAGTTTTTCGGGACAGGGTAGAGACACTGAAGCTTTCTTT
CASSFSGQGRDTEAFF
>TRBV21-1|NA|NA|TRBJ1-3
TGTGCCAGCAGCATTAGCAGAGGAAACACCATATATTTT
CASSISRGNTIYF
>TRBV2|few|TRBD1|TRBJ1-6
TGTGCCAGCAATCGGGACAGTAATTCACCCCTCCACTTT
CASNRDSNSPLHF
>TRBV28|NA|TRBD1|TRBJ2-7
TGTGCCACTACCGACAGGGTAAACGAGCAGTACTTC
CATTDRVNEQYF
>TRBV5-1|NA|NA|TRBJ1-5
TGCGCCAGCAGCTTGGACAGGTCGGGTCAGCCCCAGCATTTT
CASSLDRSGQPQHF
>TRBV4-1|NA|NA|TRBJ1-2
TGCGCCAGCAGCCAAGTGCGGGGGCTCTATGGCTACACCTTC
CASSQVRGLYGYTF
>TRBV7-2|NA|TRBD2|TRBJ2-3
TGTGCCAGCAGCCGGGGAAGTTTAGCGGGGGTCACAGATACGCAGTATTTT
CASSRGSLAGVTDTQYF
>TRBV7-9|NA|TRBD2|TRBJ2-3
TGTGCCAGCAGCCGAATCGGGACTAGAGTTTCAGATACGCAGTATTTT
CASSRIGTRVSDTQYF
>TRBV4-2|NA|TRBD2|TRBJ2-5
TGTGCCAGCAGCCAGACTAGCGGATACCAAGAGACCCAGTACTTC
CASSQTSGYQETQYF
>TRBV7-9|NA|TRBD1|TRBJ1-5
TGTGCCAGCAGCTTTACAGGGGAAATGGGTCAGCCCCAGCATTTT
CASSFTGEMGQPQHF
>TRBV10-3|NA|NA|TRBJ2-2
TGTGCCATCAGTGACATGGGGCAGGTAACCGGGGAGCTGTTTTTT
CAISDMGQVTGELFF
>TRBV11-2|NA|NA|TRBJ2-3
TGTGCCAGCAGGGGAGACCGCGGGGGCGGCACAGATACGCAGTATTTT
CASRGDRGGGTDTQYF
>TRBV18|NA|NA|TRBJ1-1
TGTGCCAGCTCACCCCTAGTGATGGGTGGCACTGAAGCTTTCTTT
CASSPLVMGGTEAFF
>TRBV2|NA|NA|TRBJ2-3
TGTGCCAGCAGTGTGCGGCGGGACACAGATACGCAGTATTTT
CASSVRRDTDTQYF
>TRBV7-9|NA|TRBD1|TRBJ2-7
TGTGCCAGCAGCCGGGGACAGGGAAGGGATGTGTACGAGCAGTACTTC
CASSRGQGRDVYEQYF
>TRBV6-5|NA|NA|TRBJ1-5
TGTGCCAGCAGTTACTCGGCAGGGGATGATCAGCCCCAGCATTTT
CASSYSAGDDQPQHF
>TRBV5-4|once|NA|TRBJ1-1
TGTGCCAGCAGCCCTCCAAGGAAGGGGGTTAGCACTGAAGCTTTCTTT
CASSPPRKGVSTEAFF
>TRBV7-2|NA|NA|TRBJ1-1
TGTGCCAGCAGCCGGTCTGCCACTGAAGCTTTCTTT
CASSRSATEAFF
>TRBV6-5|NA|TRBD1|TRBJ1-4
TGTGCCAGCAGTTACTCACAGGGGGCGGGTGATGAAAAACTGTTTTTT
CASSYSQGAGDEKLFF
>TRBV10-2|NA|NA|TRBJ2-1
TGCGCCAGCAGTGAGCTAACGGGTGAGCAGTTCTTC
CASSELTGEQFF
>TRBV19|NA|NA|TRBJ2-1
TGTGCCAGTCGGGACACACATATTGAGCAGTTCTTC
CASRDTHIEQFF
>TRBV2|NA|TRBD1|TRBJ2-6
TGTGCCAGCAGTACAGGGGACAGGCCAAGCTCTGGGGCCAACGTCCTGACTTTC
CASSTGDRPSSGANVLTF
>TRBV28|NA|TRBD1|TRBJ1-2
TGTGCCAGCAGTCTCCCGTTGGGGACAGGGGGTTATGGCTACACCTTC
CASSLPLGTGGYGYTF
>TRBV7-9|NA|NA|TRBJ1-4
TGTGCCAGCAGCTTATGGACAGCAACTAATGAAAAACTGTTTTTT
CASSLWTATNEKLFF
>TRBV4-2|NA|TRBD1|TRBJ1-4
TGTGCCAGCAGCCAAACGGGGACAGGGAATGAAAAACTGTTTTTT
CASSQTGTGNEKLFF
>TRBV11-2|NA|TRBD1|TRBJ2-7
TGTGCCAGCAGGGGGCCGGGACAGTCCAAAATCCTTTCTGACGAGCAGTACTTC
CASRGPGQSKILSDEQYF
>TRBV7-9|NA|TRBD1|TRBJ2-1
TGTGCCAGCAGCCCGGGACAGGGCTATGAGCAGTTCTTC
CASSPGQGYEQFF
>TRBV10-1|NA|TRBD1|TRBJ2-3
TGCGCCACCAGCAGGGGGCTCGGCACAGATACGCAGTATTTT
CATSRGLGTDTQYF
>TRBV7-3|NA|NA|TRBJ2-1
TGTGCCAGCAGCCCACAAAATGGTGAGCAGTTCTTC
CASSPQNGEQFF
>TRBV4-1|NA|TRBD1|TRBJ2-7
TGCGCCAGCAGCCAGCCGGGACAGAGATATGGGTACGAGCAGTACTTC
CASSQPGQRYGYEQYF
>TRBV7-2|once|NA|TRBJ1-1
TGTGCCAGCAGCTTTCCCAGCAAAGGGAGCACTGAAGCTTTCTTT
CASSFPSKGSTEAFF
>TRBV28|NA|NA|TRBJ2-3
TGTGCCAGCAGGCTACAGGGGGGGGCAGATACGCAGTATTTT
CASRLQGGADTQYF
>TRBV30|NA|NA|TRBJ1-3
TGTGCCTGGAACTCCCTAGGCAGCAGCTCTGGAAACACCATATATTTT
CAWNSLGSSSGNTIYF
>TRBV20-1|NA|NA|TRBJ2-1
TGCAGTGTGCAGGGGTGGGGTGAGCAGTTCTTC
CSVQGWGEQFF
>TRBV11-2|NA|TRBD2|TRBJ2-3
TGTGCCAGCAGCAAACTGCTAGCGGGGACTAGCACAGATACGCAGTATTTT
CASSKLLAGTSTDTQYF
>TRBV30|NA|TRBD1|TRBJ2-7
TGTGCCTGGGGACAGGACGACTACGAGCAGTACTTC
CAWGQDDYEQYF
>TRBV10-2|NA|TRBD1|TRBJ2-7
TGCGCCAGCAGTGAGTTGACAGGGGCCCACGAGCAGTACTTC
CASSELTGAHEQYF
>TRBV9|NA|NA|TRBJ1-3
TGTGCCAGCAGCGTAGCTACGGGGGCTGGAAACACCATATATTTT
CASSVATGAGNTIYF
>TRBV30|once|NA|TRBJ1-2
TGTGCCTCCACAGGGACGTATTATGGCTACACCTTC
CASTGTYYGYTF
>TRBV7-9|few|TRBD1|TRBJ2-7
TGTGCCAGCAGCTTAGCTTATCGGGACAGCACCTACGAGCAGTACTTC
CASSLAYRDSTYEQYF
>TRBV7-3|NA|NA|TRBJ1-1
TGTGCCAGCAGCTTAACGCTCACATCTGAAGCTTTCTTT
CASSLTLTSEAFF